A single sample gave rise to the 7 T cell receptor beta chains below, sequenced in a study of T-cell reconstitution after alpha-beta-depleted transplantation in children. Researchers prepared the TCRbeta library using unique molecular identifiers, the study reports. TCRdb re-analysed the PCR reads in MiXCR, keeping a single row per CDR3 protein. The data contain around 960,000 distinct CDR3 sequences, about 29% of them seen just once; the ten biggest clones take up roughly 27%. This specimen consisted of PBMCs, mostly from graft donor cells, obtained 360 days after TCRalphabeta/CD19-depleted stem cell transplant. The receptors come from a boy under two years old who had a stem cell transplant for SCID, so the T cells may come from the graft donor.

This clonotype was detected a few times. V is TRBV5-5 and J is TRBJ2-7; D is ambiguous. There are 15 residues in the CDR3. The V gene lost 1 base and the J gene lost 2 bases, with 13 bases spanning the gap. Germline V CDR1 and CDR2: SGHKS, YYEKEE (reference sequence). Here the CDR3 DNA reads TGTGCCAGCAGCTTGTGGCGCGGATATACCTACGAGCAGTACTTC. Translating it yields CASSLWRGYTYEQYF.

The chain couples TRBV20-1 to TRBJ1-3; the D gene is possibly TRBD1 (5 bases). V was pared by 5 bases and J by 0 bases, with 14 bases between. The length of the CDR3 is 15 residues. Germline CDR1 and CDR2: DFQATT and SNEGSKA (reference sequence). The CDR3 loop is CSAPGSGRSGNTIYF. CDR3 DNA sequence: TGCAGTGCTCCCGGGTCGGGGCGCTCTGGAAACACCATATATTTT.

This clonotype was picked up a small number of times. The chain carries TRBV5-1 and TRBJ2-7; 12 bases are shared with TRBD2. Trimming removed 4 bases from V and 4 bases from J; junction bases left unmatched: 9. CDR3 length equals 16 residues. Germline V gives CDR1 SGHRS, CDR2 YFSETQ. The CDR3 sequence: CASSAGPGLAGYEQYF. The CDR3 DNA sequence: TGCGCCAGCAGCGCCGGACCCGGACTAGCGGGGTACGAGCAGTACTTC.

The DNA for the CDR3 is TGTGCCAGCAGTCCTGGACAGGTGGGGGGTGAGCAGTTCTTC. Its translation is CASSPGQVGGEQFF. The chain joins TRBV12-3 or TRBV12-4 to TRBJ2-1; D is possibly TRBD1 (7 bases). The CDR3 totals 14 residues. Trimming stripped 5 bases from V and 9 bases from J, with 17 bases between.

This chain links TRBV7-4 with TRBJ2-1; tentative D call: TRBD1 (7 bases). There are 12 residues in the CDR3. CDR1 is SGHVT, CDR2 SQSDAQ, per germline. V gave up 3 bases and J gave up 16 bases, with 16 bases separating them. The CDR3 loop reads CASSFPYRGGFF. CDR3 nucleotide sequence: TGTGCCAGCAGCTTCCCATACAGGGGAGGCTTCTTC.

This clonotype appeared a few times. The chain couples TRBV12-3 or TRBV12-4 to TRBJ2-7; no clear D gene. V lost 7 bases and J 2 bases, leaving 6 bases between the germline ends. The CDR3 covers 11 residues. CDR3 sequence (DNA): TGTGCCAGCACGGACGCCTACGAGCAGTACTTC. Translated, it gives CASTDAYEQYF.

The rearrangement joins TRBV25-1 to TRBJ2-7; TRBD2 is a possible D gene (6 bases). The CDR3 has 15 amino acids. CDR1 is MGHDK and CDR2 is SYGVNS in the germline V gene. The V gene lost 3 bases and the J gene lost 2 bases, with 14 bases spanning the gap. The CDR3 sequence is CASSDPGLGAYEQYF. The CDR3 coding sequence is TGTGCCAGCAGTGATCCGGGACTGGGAGCCTACGAGCAGTACTTC.